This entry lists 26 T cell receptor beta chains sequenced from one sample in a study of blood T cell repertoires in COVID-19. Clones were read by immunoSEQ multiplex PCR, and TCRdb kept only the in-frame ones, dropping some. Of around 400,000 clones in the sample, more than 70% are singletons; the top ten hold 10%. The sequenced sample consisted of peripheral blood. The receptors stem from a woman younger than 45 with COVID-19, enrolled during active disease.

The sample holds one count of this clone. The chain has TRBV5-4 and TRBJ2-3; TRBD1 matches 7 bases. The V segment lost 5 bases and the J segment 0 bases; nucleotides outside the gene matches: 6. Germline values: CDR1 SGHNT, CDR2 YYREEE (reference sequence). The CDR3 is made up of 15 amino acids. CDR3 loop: CASSYRDRSTDTQYF. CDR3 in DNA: TGTGCCAGCAGTTACCGGGACAGAAGCACAGATACGCAGTATTTT.

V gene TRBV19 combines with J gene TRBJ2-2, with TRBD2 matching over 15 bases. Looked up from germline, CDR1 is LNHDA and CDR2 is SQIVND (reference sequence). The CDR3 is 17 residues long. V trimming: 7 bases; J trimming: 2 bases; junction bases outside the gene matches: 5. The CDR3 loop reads CASIGTSGRINTGELFF. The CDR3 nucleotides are TGTGCCAGTATAGGGACTAGCGGGAGGATTAACACCGGGGAGCTGTTTTTT.

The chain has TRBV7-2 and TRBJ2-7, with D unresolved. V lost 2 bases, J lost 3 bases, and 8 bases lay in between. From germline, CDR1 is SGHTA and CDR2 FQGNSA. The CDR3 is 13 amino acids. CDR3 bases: TGTGCCAGCAGCTTACTCCCCGGCTACGAGCAGTACTTC. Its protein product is CASSLLPGYEQYF. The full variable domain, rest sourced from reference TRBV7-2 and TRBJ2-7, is GAGVSQSPSNKVTEKGKDVELRCDPISGHTALYWYRQSLGQGLEFLIYFQGNSAPDKSGLPSDRFSAERTGGSVSTLTIQRTQQEDSAVYLCASSLLPGYEQYFGPGTRLTVT.

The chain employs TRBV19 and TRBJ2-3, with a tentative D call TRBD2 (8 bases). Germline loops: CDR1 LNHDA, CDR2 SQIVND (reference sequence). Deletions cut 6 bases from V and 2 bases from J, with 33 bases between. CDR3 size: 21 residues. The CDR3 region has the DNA TGTGCCAGTAGCCCTTCCAGGGGGAATCCCACCAGCGGGAGTGCCACAGATACGCAGTATTTT. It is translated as CASSPSRGNPTSGSATDTQYF. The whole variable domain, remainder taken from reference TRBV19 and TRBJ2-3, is DGGITQSPKYLFRKEGQNVTLSCEQNLNHDAMYWYRQDPGQGLRLIYYSQIVNDFQKGDIAEGYSVSREKKESFPLTVTSAQKNPTAFYLCASSPSRGNPTSGSATDTQYFGPGTRLTVL.

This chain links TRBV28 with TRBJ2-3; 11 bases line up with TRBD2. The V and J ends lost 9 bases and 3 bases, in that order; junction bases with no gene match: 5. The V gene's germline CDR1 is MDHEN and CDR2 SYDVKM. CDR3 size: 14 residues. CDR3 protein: CASGIAGGTDTQYF. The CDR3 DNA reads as TGTGCCAGTGGCATAGCGGGAGGGACAGATACGCAGTATTTT.

CDR3 sequence: CASSLVGGGRVNEQFF. CDR3 nucleotides: TGTGCCAGCAGCTTAGTCGGGGGAGGGCGTGTCAATGAGCAGTTCTTC. The J gene is TRBJ2-1, the V gene TRBV7-6; 7 bases are shared with TRBD2. V shed 1 base, J shed 6 bases, and the junction held 9 bases outside the gene matches. The germline gives CDR1 SGHVS, CDR2 FNYEAQ. The CDR3 length is 16 residues.

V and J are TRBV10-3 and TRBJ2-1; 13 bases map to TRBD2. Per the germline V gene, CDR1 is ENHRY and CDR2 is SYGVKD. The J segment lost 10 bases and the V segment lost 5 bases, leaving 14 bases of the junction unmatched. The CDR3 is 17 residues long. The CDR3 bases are TGTGCCATCAGTACGGGACTAGCGGGGATCCTCACTACCGAGCAGTTCTTC. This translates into CAISTGLAGILTTEQFF.

CDR3 residues: CASSSVAWEQYF. The DNA for the CDR3 is TGTGCCAGCAGTTCCGTAGCGTGGGAGCAGTACTTC. This sequence joins TRBV28 and TRBJ2-7; TRBD2 might be the D (5 bases). Trimming removed 4 bases from V and 7 bases from J, with 11 bases in between. Germline lookup yields CDR1 MDHEN and CDR2 SYDVKM. The CDR3 totals 12 residues.

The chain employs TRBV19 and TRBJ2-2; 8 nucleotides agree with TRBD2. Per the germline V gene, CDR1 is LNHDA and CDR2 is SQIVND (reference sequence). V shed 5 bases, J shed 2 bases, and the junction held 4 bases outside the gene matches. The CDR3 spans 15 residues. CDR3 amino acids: CASSLSGINTGELFF. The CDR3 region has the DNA TGTGCCAGTAGTCTTAGCGGGATAAACACCGGGGAGCTGTTTTTT.

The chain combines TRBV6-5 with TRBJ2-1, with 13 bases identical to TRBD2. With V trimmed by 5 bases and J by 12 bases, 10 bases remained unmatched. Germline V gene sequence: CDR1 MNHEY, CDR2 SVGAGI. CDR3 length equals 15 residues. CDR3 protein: CASSHGLAGAFGQFF. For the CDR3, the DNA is TGTGCCAGCAGTCACGGACTAGCGGGAGCCTTTGGGCAGTTCTTC.

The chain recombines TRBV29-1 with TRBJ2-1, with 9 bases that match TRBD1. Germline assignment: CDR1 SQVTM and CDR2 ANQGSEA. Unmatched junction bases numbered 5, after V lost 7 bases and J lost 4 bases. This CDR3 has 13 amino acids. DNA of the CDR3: TGCAGCGGCGACAGGGGGAGGTACAATGAGCAGTTCTTC. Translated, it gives CSGDRGRYNEQFF.

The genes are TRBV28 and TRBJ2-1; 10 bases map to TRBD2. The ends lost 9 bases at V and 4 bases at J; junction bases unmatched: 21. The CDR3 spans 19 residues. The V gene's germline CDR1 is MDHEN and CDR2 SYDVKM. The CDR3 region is CARYHWLAGVSTTYNEQFF. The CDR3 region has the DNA TGTGCCAGATACCATTGGCTAGCGGGAGTCTCGACAACGTACAATGAGCAGTTCTTC.

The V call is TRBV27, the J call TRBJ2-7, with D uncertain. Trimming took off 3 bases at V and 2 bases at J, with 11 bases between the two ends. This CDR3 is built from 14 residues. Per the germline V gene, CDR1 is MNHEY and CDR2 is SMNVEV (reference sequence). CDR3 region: CASSFERSPYEQYF. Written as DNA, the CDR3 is TGTGCCAGCAGTTTCGAGAGGAGTCCCTACGAGCAGTACTTC.

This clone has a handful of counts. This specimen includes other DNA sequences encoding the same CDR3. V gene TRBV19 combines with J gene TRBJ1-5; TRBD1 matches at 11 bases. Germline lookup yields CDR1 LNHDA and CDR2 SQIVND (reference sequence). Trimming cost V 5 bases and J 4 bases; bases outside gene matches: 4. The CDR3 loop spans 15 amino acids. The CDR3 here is CASSAGTGGNQPQHF. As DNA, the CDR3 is TGTGCCAGTAGTGCAGGGACAGGGGGAAATCAGCCCCAGCATTTT.

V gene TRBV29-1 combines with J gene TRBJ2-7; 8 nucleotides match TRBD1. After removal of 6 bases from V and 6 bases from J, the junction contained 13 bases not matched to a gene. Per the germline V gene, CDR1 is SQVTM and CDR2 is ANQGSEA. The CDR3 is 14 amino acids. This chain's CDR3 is CSVSRGTGAIEQYF. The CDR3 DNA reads TGCAGCGTCTCCCGAGGGACAGGTGCCATCGAGCAGTACTTC.

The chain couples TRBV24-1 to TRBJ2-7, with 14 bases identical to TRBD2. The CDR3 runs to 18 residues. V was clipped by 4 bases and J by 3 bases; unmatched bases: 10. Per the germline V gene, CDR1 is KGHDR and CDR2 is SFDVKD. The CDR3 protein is CATSERPGLAGEGYEQYF. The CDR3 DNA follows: TGTGCCACCAGTGAGCGCCCGGGACTAGCGGGAGAAGGCTACGAGCAGTACTTC.

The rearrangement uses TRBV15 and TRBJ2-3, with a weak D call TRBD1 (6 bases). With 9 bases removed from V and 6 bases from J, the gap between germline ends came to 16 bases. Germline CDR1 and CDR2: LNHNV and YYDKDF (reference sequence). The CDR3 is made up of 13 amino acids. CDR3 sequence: CATGRDIGDTQYF. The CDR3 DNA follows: TGTGCCACGGGCAGGGACATAGGTGATACGCAGTATTTT.

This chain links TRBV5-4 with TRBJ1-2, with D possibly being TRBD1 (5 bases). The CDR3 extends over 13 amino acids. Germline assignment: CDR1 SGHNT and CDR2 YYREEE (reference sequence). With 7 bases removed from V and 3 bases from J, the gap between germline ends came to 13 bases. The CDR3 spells CASGGGGYYGYTF. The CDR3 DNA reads TGTGCCAGCGGCGGGGGGGGATACTATGGCTACACCTTC.

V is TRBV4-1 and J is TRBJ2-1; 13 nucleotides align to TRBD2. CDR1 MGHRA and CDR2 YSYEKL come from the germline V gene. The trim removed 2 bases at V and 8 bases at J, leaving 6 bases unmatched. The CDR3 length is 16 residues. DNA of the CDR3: TGCGCCAGCAGCCAATCGCCGGGACTAGCGGGACATGAGCAGTTCTTC. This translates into CASSQSPGLAGHEQFF.

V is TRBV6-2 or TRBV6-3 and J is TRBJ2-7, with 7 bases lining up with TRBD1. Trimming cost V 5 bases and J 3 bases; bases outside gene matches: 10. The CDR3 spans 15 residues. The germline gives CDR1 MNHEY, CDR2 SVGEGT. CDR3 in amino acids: CASSIPAGGIYEQYF. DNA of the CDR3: TGTGCCAGCAGTATCCCGGCAGGGGGTATCTACGAGCAGTACTTC.

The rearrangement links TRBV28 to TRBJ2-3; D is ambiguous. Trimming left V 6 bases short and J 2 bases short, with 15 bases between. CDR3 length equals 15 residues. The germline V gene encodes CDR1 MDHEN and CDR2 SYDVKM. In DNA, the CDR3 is TGTGCCAGCAGCCAAAACTCGGGTTACACAGATACGCAGTATTTT. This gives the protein CASSQNSGYTDTQYF.

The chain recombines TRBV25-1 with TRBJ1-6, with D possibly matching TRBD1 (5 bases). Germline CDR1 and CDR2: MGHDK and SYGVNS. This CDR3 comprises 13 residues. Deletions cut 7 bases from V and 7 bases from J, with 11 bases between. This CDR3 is CASTRGGNSPLHF. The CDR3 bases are TGTGCCAGCACGAGGGGAGGAAATTCACCCCTCCACTTT.

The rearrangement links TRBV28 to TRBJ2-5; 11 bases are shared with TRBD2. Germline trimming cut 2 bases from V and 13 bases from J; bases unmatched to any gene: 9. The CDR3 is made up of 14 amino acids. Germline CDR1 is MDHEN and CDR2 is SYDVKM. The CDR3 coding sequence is TGTGCCAGCAGTTTAGGAGGGCCCCTAGCGGGAGGGTACTTC. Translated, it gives CASSLGGPLAGGYF.

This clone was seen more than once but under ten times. The CDR3: CATSDTGLAGGDNEQFF. In DNA form, the CDR3 reads TGTGCCACCAGTGATACAGGACTAGCGGGAGGAGACAATGAGCAGTTCTTC. This chain uses TRBV24-1 with TRBJ2-1, with TRBD2 matching 14 bases. CDR3 size: 17 residues. Germline-derived CDR1 and CDR2 are KGHDR and SFDVKD. With V trimmed by 3 bases and J by 5 bases, 5 bases remained unmatched.

The CDR3 DNA reads as TGTGCCACCAGTGCCACAGGGGGCAAGAGAGAGCAGTACTTC. It specifies CATSATGGKREQYF. The V gene is TRBV24-1, the J gene TRBJ2-7; 9 bases fit TRBD1. The germline V gene encodes CDR1 KGHDR and CDR2 SFDVKD. The CDR3 totals 14 residues. V lost 5 bases, J lost 7 bases, and 8 bases stayed unmatched.

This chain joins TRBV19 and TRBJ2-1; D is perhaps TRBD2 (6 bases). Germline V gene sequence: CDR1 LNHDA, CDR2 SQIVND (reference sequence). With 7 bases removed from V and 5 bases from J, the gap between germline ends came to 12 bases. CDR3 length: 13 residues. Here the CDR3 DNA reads TGTGCCAGTAATAGTCTAGCGAACAATGAGCAGTTCTTC. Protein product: CASNSLANNEQFF.